This T cell receptor beta chain was identified during a study of blood T cell repertoires in COVID-19. Overall study: There were acute and convalescent COVID-19 samples, and they came from the United States, Italy and Spain.

This table comes from immunoSEQ multiplex PCR, and its TCRdb copy is limited to in-frame clones, with some not included. Of roughly 260,000 clones listed, roughly 89% are singletons. Clinical history reported by participants formed the basis on which cohorts were assigned. V shed 2 bases and J shed 7 bases, with 24 bases lying between them. The germline V gene has CDR1 LGHNA and CDR2 YSLEER. The CDR3 contains 17 residues. The genes are TRBV4-3 and TRBJ2-7; D not resolved. The TCR comes from a woman in her 30s with acute COVID-19. The sample was PBMCs or T cells enriched from blood (not recorded which). The CDR3 DNA reads TGCGCCAGCAGCCAATCCGCTCAAGTGGCACGGCTCGGGGAGCAGTACTTC. As protein: CASSQSAQVARLGEQYF.